This record concerns one TCR beta chain sequence. Its antigen remains unidentified. The data were taken from a study of OX40 agonist ivuxolimab in advanced cancers. Overall study context: In this cohort, patients received ivuxolimab, an agonistic anti-OX40 (CD134) antibody. Study-level findings and limits: Partial responders dosed at 0.1-3.0 mg/kg displayed clonal expansion ranking among the lowest. Clones of CD4+ and CD8+ blood T cells grew by week 6 at doses of 0.1 to 3.0 mg/kg. Expanded clones tended on average to be more numerous among CD8+ T cells than CD4+.

Per the germline V gene, CDR1 is SGHAT and CDR2 is FQNNGV. The CDR3 is 16 amino acids. V was shortened by 4 bases and J by 0 bases, with 16 bases between the two germline ends. Repertoires were generated with immunoSEQ multiplex PCR, while TCRdb's copy carries only in-frame clones and drops some. The top ten hold 32% of the sample, which has under 50,000 clones, around 87% seen once. The TCR comes from an adult with an advanced solid tumor such as melanoma, head and neck, liver or kidney cancer. The source was CD4+ or CD8+ T cells sorted from blood, collected in a trial of the OX40 agonist ivuxolimab. The gene calls are TRBV11-2 and TRBJ2-7, with TRBD2 as a possible D gene (6 bases). CDR3 sequence (DNA): TGTGCCAGCAGCTCCCAACACGGGAGAGTCTCCTACGAGCAGTACTTC. Protein: CASSSQHGRVSYEQYF.